Below, 19 T cell receptor beta chains from the same sample are listed, as sequenced in a study of CD8 T cells in ankylosing spondylitis. The study's findings and limits: There was a TCR beta motif, made of fewer than 10 highly homologous variants, that appeared characteristic of ankylosing spondylitis blood.

What these receptors recognize is not known. TCRdb itself ran the 5' RACE reads through MiXCR, one entry per CDR3 protein. The data contain about 500,000 distinct CDR3 sequences, approximately 5% of them seen just once; the ten biggest clones take up 3.5%. What was sequenced was blood, either unsorted or a sorted T cell fraction (not recorded which). These receptors were taken from a male donor with ankylosing spondylitis.

This clonotype was counted ten times or more. The V call is TRBV3-1, the J call TRBJ1-5; perhaps TRBD1 as D (5 bases). Germline V CDR1 and CDR2: LGHDT, YNNKEL (reference sequence). The CDR3 spans 13 residues. With 2 bases removed from V and 7 bases from J, the gap between germline ends came to 9 bases. Written as DNA, the CDR3 is TGTGCCAGCAGCCAATGGGAGGGGCAGCCCCAGCATTTT. This sequence encodes CASSQWEGQPQHF.

This clonotype was picked up many times. The chain joins TRBV12-3 or TRBV12-4 to TRBJ2-2, with D perhaps assigned TRBD1 or TRBD2 (5 bases each). The germline V and J ends were trimmed by 7 bases and 8 bases, with 11 bases remaining between them. CDR3 length: 12 residues. The CDR3, as DNA: TGTGCCAGCACCTGGGGGTCTGGGGAGCTGTTTTTT. Translating gives CASTWGSGELFF.

In its sample, this clonotype was seen many times. The chain is built from TRBV13 and TRBJ2-7; possibly TRBD1 for D (5 bases). CDR1 and CDR2 from the germline V gene are PRHDT and FYEKMQ (reference sequence). The V gene lost 3 bases and the J gene lost 2 bases, with 17 bases spanning the gap. The CDR3 has 16 amino acids. The CDR3 loop reads CASSFGQRGTPYEQYF. In DNA, the CDR3 is TGTGCCAGCAGCTTCGGTCAAAGGGGTACCCCCTACGAGCAGTACTTC.

The chain employs TRBV5-1 and TRBJ2-1; D is perhaps TRBD2 (6 bases). The CDR3 length is 15 residues. The V end was cut by 4 bases, the J end by 0 bases, with 11 bases between. Germline V CDR1 and CDR2: SGHRS, YFSETQ. CDR3 DNA: TGCGCCAGCAGCCTGACTAGTCTCTCCTACAATGAGCAGTTCTTC. This gives the protein CASSLTSLSYNEQFF.

This clonotype has only a few counts. The chain couples TRBV7-2 to TRBJ2-5; 11 nucleotides agree with TRBD2. The junction had 7 bases not matched to a gene; V was cut back by 5 bases and J by 5 bases. The CDR3 runs to 15 residues. Germline CDR1 reads SGHTA; CDR2 reads FQGNSA. This CDR3 reads CASSGVSGRVETQYF. The CDR3 nucleotides are TGTGCCAGCAGCGGAGTTAGCGGGAGGGTGGAGACCCAGTACTTC.

This clonotype was observed at least ten times. The rearrangement uses TRBV20-1 and TRBJ2-2; 8 positions match TRBD1. The CDR3 extends over 13 amino acids. Germline lookup yields CDR1 DFQATT and CDR2 SNEGSKA (reference sequence). The trim removed 7 bases at V and 2 bases at J, leaving 3 bases unmatched. CDR3 DNA sequence: TGCAGTGTCGACAGGGGTAACACCGGGGAGCTGTTTTTT. This translates into CSVDRGNTGELFF.

This clonotype has ten or more counts. The gene calls are TRBV28 and TRBJ1-1; D not certain. The germline V and J ends were trimmed by 2 bases and 0 bases, with 7 bases remaining between them. This CDR3 is 14 amino acids long. CDR1 is MDHEN, CDR2 SYDVKM, per germline. As DNA, the CDR3 is TGTGCCAGCAGTTTACAGAACCTGAACACTGAAGCTTTCTTT. Amino acids: CASSLQNLNTEAFF. The variable domain in full, completed from reference TRBV28 and TRBJ1-1, reads DVKVTQSSRYLVKRTGEKVFLECVQDMDHENMFWYRQDPGLGLRLIYFSYDVKMKEKGDIPEGYSVSREKKERFSLILESASTNQTSMYLCASSLQNLNTEAFFGQGTRLTVV.

Many counts were recorded for this clonotype. The chain carries TRBV5-1 and TRBJ2-7, with 7 bases matching TRBD1. V shed 6 bases and J 0 bases; nucleotides not matched to a gene: 9. This CDR3 has 15 amino acids. CDR1 is SGHRS and CDR2 is YFSETQ in the germline V gene. CDR3 region: CASNRGQASSYEQYF. In nucleotides, the CDR3 is TGCGCCAGCAACCGCGGACAGGCCAGCTCCTACGAGCAGTACTTC.

This clonotype came up many times. The J gene is TRBJ2-4, the V gene TRBV7-2, with TRBD2 matching 7 bases. Trimming removed 3 bases from V and 7 bases from J; junction bases left unmatched: 3. The CDR3 has 13 residues. Germline assignment: CDR1 SGHTA and CDR2 FQGNSA. This CDR3 reads CASSFREGNIQYF. As DNA, the CDR3 is TGTGCCAGCAGCTTCAGGGAGGGGAACATTCAGTACTTC.

This clonotype was recorded at least ten times. V is TRBV7-9 and J is TRBJ1-1; D is uncertain. CDR1 is SEHNR, CDR2 FQNEAQ, per germline (reference sequence). The germline V and J ends were trimmed by 3 bases and 6 bases, with 20 bases remaining between them. The CDR3 totals 16 residues. The CDR3 here is CASSFGIIRINAEAFF. The CDR3 DNA reads as TGTGCCAGCAGCTTTGGGATAATACGGATCAACGCTGAAGCTTTCTTT.

This clonotype was picked up many times. The chain combines TRBV7-8 with TRBJ1-2; D is unclear. The V end lost 1 base, the J end lost 1 base, and 7 bases lay between the germline ends. This CDR3 contains 14 residues. Germline-derived CDR1 and CDR2 are SGHVS and FQNEAQ. CDR3 sequence reads: CASSLVGSNYGYTF. DNA for the CDR3: TGTGCCAGCAGCTTAGTCGGGAGTAACTATGGCTACACCTTC.

This clonotype was seen repeatedly, ten times or more. The chain combines TRBV5-1 with TRBJ2-7; 11 bases fit TRBD2. The germline CDR1 and CDR2 sequences are SGHRS and YFSETQ. The CDR3 spans 15 residues. J was trimmed by 0 bases and V by 3 bases; bases with no gene match: 2. The CDR3 DNA sequence: TGCGCCAGCAGCTCGGGACTAGCGGACTCCTACGAGCAGTACTTC. Translation gives CASSSGLADSYEQYF.

This clonotype was observed at least ten times. V gene TRBV7-3 combines with J gene TRBJ2-4; 8 bases are shared with TRBD2. The germline CDR1 and CDR2 sequences are SGHTA and FQGTGA. After removal of 5 bases from V and 5 bases from J, the junction contained 5 bases not matched to a gene. The CDR3 is 14 residues long. This CDR3 reads CASSLSGVENIQYF. For the CDR3, the DNA is TGTGCCAGCAGCCTTAGCGGGGTGGAAAACATTCAGTACTTC.

This clonotype was counted many times. The V and J genes are TRBV7-2 and TRBJ2-7; the match to TRBD2 covers 7 bases. CDR3 size: 14 residues. With 2 bases clipped from V and 3 bases from J, the junction kept 4 bases outside the gene matches. Germline V gene data show CDR1 as SGHTA and CDR2 as FQGNSA. Written as DNA, the CDR3 is TGTGCCAGCAGCTTACGCAGGGAGGGCTACGAGCAGTACTTC. Translated, it gives CASSLRREGYEQYF.

This clonotype was seen repeatedly, ten times or more. The chain carries TRBV7-9 and TRBJ1-5, with D unclear. The V and J ends lost 0 bases and 6 bases respectively, with 3 bases between them. Germline-derived CDR1 and CDR2 are SEHNR and FQNEAQ (reference sequence). This CDR3 is built from 12 residues. The CDR3 bases are TGTGCCAGCAGCTTAGCAGGTCAGCCCCAGCATTTT. This translates into CASSLAGQPQHF.

This clonotype came up a few times. J is TRBJ2-5 and V is TRBV3-1; no reliable D call. Germline V lookup: CDR1 LGHDT, CDR2 YNNKEL (reference sequence). With 1 base removed from V and 1 base from J, the gap between germline ends came to 7 bases. This CDR3 is built from 14 residues. Here the CDR3 DNA reads TGTGCCAGCAGCCAAGCGGCTGGCCAAGAGACCCAGTACTTC. Encoded protein: CASSQAAGQETQYF.

This clonotype appeared many times. The CDR3 DNA is TGTGCCAGCAGCCCTACCGGGTTAACTGAAGCTTTCTTT. Residues: CASSPTGLTEAFF. The chain joins TRBV6-1 to TRBJ1-1; D gene ambiguous. The CDR3 covers 13 residues. Trimming left V 6 bases short and J 5 bases short, with 13 bases between. The germline V gene has CDR1 MNHNS and CDR2 SASEGT.

This clonotype was counted at least ten times. This chain connects TRBV20-1 to TRBJ2-7, with a possible D match to TRBD2 (5 bases). V lost 1 base, J lost 0 bases, and 10 bases lay in between. CDR1 and CDR2 (germline): DFQATT, SNEGSKA (reference sequence). The CDR3 runs 14 residues. The CDR3 loop reads CSARGRAGSYEQYF. CDR3 bases: TGCAGTGCTAGAGGAAGGGCGGGCTCCTACGAGCAGTACTTC.

This clonotype came up many times. This chain uses TRBV29-1 with TRBJ1-1; TRBD1 might be the D (5 bases). Germline CDR1 SQVTM, CDR2 ANQGSEA. V was cut by 4 bases and J by 7 bases, with 7 bases left in between. This CDR3 has 10 residues. The CDR3 reads CSVVGVEAFF. The CDR3 DNA is TGCAGCGTTGTGGGGGTTGAAGCTTTCTTT.